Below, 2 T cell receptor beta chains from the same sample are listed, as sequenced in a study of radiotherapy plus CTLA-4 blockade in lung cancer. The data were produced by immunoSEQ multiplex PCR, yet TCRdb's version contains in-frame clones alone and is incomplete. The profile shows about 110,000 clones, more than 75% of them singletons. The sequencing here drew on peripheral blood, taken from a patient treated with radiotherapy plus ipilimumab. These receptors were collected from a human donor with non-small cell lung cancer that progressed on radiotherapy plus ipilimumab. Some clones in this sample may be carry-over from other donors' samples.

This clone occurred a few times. CDR3 coding DNA: TGCGCCAGCAGCGTGGCGGGCTACGAGCAGTACTTC. Amino acids: CASSVAGYEQYF. The chain uses TRBV5-1 and TRBJ2-7, with D perhaps TRBD2 (5 bases). CDR3 size: 12 residues. Germline-derived CDR1 and CDR2 are SGHRS and YFSETQ. The V end was cut by 4 bases, the J end by 3 bases, with 8 bases between.

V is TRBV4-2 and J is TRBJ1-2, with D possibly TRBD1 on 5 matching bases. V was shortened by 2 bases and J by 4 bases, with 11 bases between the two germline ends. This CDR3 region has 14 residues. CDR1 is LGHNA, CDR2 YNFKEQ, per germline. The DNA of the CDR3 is TGTGCCAGCAGCCAACCAGGGATGGGCTATGGCTACACCTTC. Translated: CASSQPGMGYGYTF.